This T cell receptor beta chain is from a study of blood T cell repertoires in COVID-19 (dated by TCRdb to the early 2020s). Concerning the study at large: Collaborator samples came from the United States, Italy and Spain and covered acute and convalescent phases of COVID-19. The prospective study material was composed of cDNA or gDNA derived from T cells, B-cell-depleted T cells, or PBMCs. Deeply sampled blood TCRbeta repertoires from subjects exposed to, actively infected with, or recovered from COVID-19 were included in the dataset. The repertoires were released in a freely available public database meant as a resource for research on the immune response to SARS-CoV-2. Samples came from the ongoing ImmuneRACE study (first 160 participants) plus 1,254 subjects from 6 global collaborators. A de-identified subject ID, COVID-19 status, age in years and sex were almost always included in the sample metadata. Where HLA class I and class II types were available, the types were taken from metadata supplied by the sample provider, not from assay-based typing. The full study reports these points: Clinical and demographic metadata were provided uncurated, with the amount varying by source and participant.

The collaborating institutions used their own protocols to collect whole blood in K2EDTA tubes. Collaborator samples were shipped for TCRbeta analysis as frozen whole blood, isolated PBMCs, or DNA extracted from either sample type. The immunoSEQ Assay, a bias-controlled multiplex PCR, was used to amplify TCRbeta CDR3 regions from genomic DNA. In the original analysis: Within the assay, amplification of reference gene primers was used to estimate how many nucleated cells each sample contained. To quantify the absolute abundance of each unique TCRbeta CDR3 rearrangement, sequence reads were collapsed and filtered. For each sample, productive Simpson clonality was calculated as the square root of Simpson's diversity index across productive rearrangements. TCRdb took this table from immuneACCESS and kept in-frame rearrangements with V and J called. Such tables lack part of the clones; where checked against another copy, unresolved V genes explain under half of the gap, and the rest is unexplained. V, J and clone size were drawn from that table, and D and trimming were deduced from the DNA. The sample contains about 250,000 clones, 65% to 85% of them found a single time. The top ten hold just over 8.5% of the sample.

This clone appeared once. Its antigen has not been determined. It has no much larger one-base neighbor in the sample; base qualities were not kept. The junction carries 13 bases between V and J, which are trimmed by 0 bases and 9 bases respectively. Reading the germline V gene gives CDR1 SGHRS and CDR2 YFSETQ. Taken from cysteine to phenylalanine, the CDR3 has 14 residues. Only CDR3 DNA is held: 42 bases, read in frame from base 1. The sequence was obtained from a man in his forties with active or convalescent COVID-19. What was sequenced was peripheral blood. The V and J genes are TRBV5-1 and TRBJ1-3; D gene: possibly TRBD1, on 6 matching bases. The DNA sequence follows: TGCGCCAGCAGCTTGGGGACAGCGGTCCCCACCATATATTTT. This codes for CASSLGTAVPTIYF.